This entry concerns a single T cell receptor beta chain. PCRs each included synthetic TCR analog templates spiked in. Clones were read by immunoSEQ multiplex PCR, and TCRdb kept only the in-frame ones, dropping some. The data show some 120,000 clones, 70% to 85% seen once. The data derive from a study of PD-L1 blockade in urothelial cancer. Whole-study context: Each blood sample yielded a median of roughly 140,000 T cells.

The length of the CDR3 is 15 residues. Germline CDR1 and CDR2: MGHRA and YSYEKL. The V end was cut by 6 bases, the J end by 2 bases, with 15 bases between. This sample's time point: pretreatment peripheral blood. Each patient contributed between 1 and 8 total time points of blood mononuclear cells, pretreatment and during treatment. This receptor was taken from a man aged 45-65 years with urothelial cancer. The specimen was PBMCs, collected around atezolizumab (anti-PD-L1) treatment. The genes are TRBV4-1 and TRBJ2-3; no reliable D call. For the CDR3, the DNA is TGCGCCAGCAGTCTCTCCCCCGGGTACACAGATACGCAGTATTTT. Amino acids: CASSLSPGYTDTQYF.